This T cell receptor (beta chain) was found in a study of OX40 agonist ivuxolimab in advanced cancers. In the case of this clone: Its target is unknown.

Study outcomes and limitations: Nonresponders, in some cases, also had low normalized T-cell clonal expansion.

The assay was immunoSEQ multiplex PCR, and TCRdb's table has in-frame clones only and misses some. The table has roughly 53,000 clones, 90% seen once. This CDR3 has 15 amino acids. The ends were cut back, 3 bases at V and 0 bases at J, with 9 bases in the middle. Germline V CDR1 and CDR2: MDHEN, SYDVKM. This specimen was CD4+ or CD8+ T cells sorted from blood, taken in a trial of the OX40 agonist ivuxolimab. This chain connects TRBV28 to TRBJ1-3; D unresolved. The sequence was collected from an adult with an advanced solid tumor such as melanoma, head and neck, liver or kidney cancer. The CDR3, as DNA: TGTGCCAGCAGTTTGGGTCGGATCTCTGGAAACACCATATATTTT. It yields the protein CASSLGRISGNTIYF.